A selection of T cell receptor beta chains follows, all from one sample in a study of vaccination and CD4 T cells after COVID-19. A single record per CDR3 protein comes from TCRdb applying MiXCR to the PCR reads. The sample lists approximately 36,000 distinct CDR3 sequences, 35% to 45% occurring once. Material: CD4+ T cells from blood, obtained about 7 months after SARS-CoV-2 vaccination. Receptor source: a human donor who had recovered from COVID-19. The conserved cysteine and the conserved F or W are not part of the CDR3 here. Fields, in order: D gene, V gene, J gene, CDR3 protein. A D gene is named only where the DNA matches it firmly.

D gene: TRBD2
V gene: TRBV28
J gene: TRBJ2-5
CDR3 protein: ASSSPGRGLAGGPQY

D gene: .
V gene: TRBV19
J gene: TRBJ1-5
CDR3 protein: ASSIQVQPQH

D gene: TRBD1
V gene: TRBV20-1
J gene: TRBJ1-2
CDR3 protein: SAPRQGRSYGYT

D gene: .
V gene: TRBV28
J gene: TRBJ2-7
CDR3 protein: ASSPGPPANEQY

D gene: TRBD2
V gene: TRBV6-2/TRBV6-3
J gene: TRBJ2-7
CDR3 protein: ASREASGRGSREQY

D gene: TRBD2
V gene: TRBV20-1
J gene: TRBJ2-5
CDR3 protein: SARGRLASGRARETQY

D gene: TRBD1
V gene: TRBV28
J gene: TRBJ1-6
CDR3 protein: ASRGFGTVNNSPLH

D gene: .
V gene: TRBV28
J gene: TRBJ2-1
CDR3 protein: ASSWGVGEQF

D gene: TRBD1
V gene: TRBV6-5
J gene: TRBJ2-1
CDR3 protein: ASSYQTGTGMNEQF

D gene: TRBD2
V gene: TRBV6-1
J gene: TRBJ2-3
CDR3 protein: ASRKTSGPTDTQY

D gene: TRBD1
V gene: TRBV7-9
J gene: TRBJ2-2
CDR3 protein: ASTTGFTGELF

D gene: .
V gene: TRBV5-8
J gene: TRBJ2-3
CDR3 protein: ASSLGVVTDTQY

D gene: .
V gene: TRBV24-1
J gene: TRBJ1-5
CDR3 protein: ATSDTRPGHQPQH

D gene: .
V gene: TRBV6-2/TRBV6-3
J gene: TRBJ1-1
CDR3 protein: ASSFTGWATEAF

D gene: TRBD1
V gene: TRBV5-4
J gene: TRBJ1-1
CDR3 protein: ASSGTRDRGLNTEAF

D gene: .
V gene: TRBV19
J gene: TRBJ2-5
CDR3 protein: ASKEDSQETQY

D gene: TRBD2
V gene: TRBV7-2
J gene: TRBJ2-2
CDR3 protein: ASSLVGRGRPGELF

D gene: TRBD2
V gene: TRBV28
J gene: TRBJ2-2
CDR3 protein: ASSLPGLAGVDTGELF

D gene: TRBD2
V gene: TRBV15
J gene: TRBJ2-5
CDR3 protein: ATSKGLAGETQY

D gene: .
V gene: TRBV25-1
J gene: TRBJ2-7
CDR3 protein: ASSDPFLGLREQY

D gene: TRBD1
V gene: TRBV6-1
J gene: TRBJ1-1
CDR3 protein: ASSTDRGRTF

D gene: .
V gene: TRBV21-1
J gene: TRBJ1-6
CDR3 protein: ASSNTGEDGSPLH

D gene: .
V gene: TRBV28
J gene: TRBJ1-5
CDR3 protein: ASSIGGSQPQH

D gene: .
V gene: TRBV20-1
J gene: TRBJ2-5
CDR3 protein: SARDPAVLGTQY

D gene: .
V gene: TRBV6-1
J gene: TRBJ2-6
CDR3 protein: ASSEGVSGANVLT

D gene: .
V gene: TRBV20-1
J gene: TRBJ1-1
CDR3 protein: SARDPSEAF